The T cell receptor beta chain described here comes from a study of cytomegalovirus exposure and HLA in healthy donors. In the study overall: An earlier analysis found 117 million unique TCR beta sequences from around 180 million T cells. Falling in the Caucasian-associated ancestry cluster were 81% of under 450 genotyped donors. The study, taken as a whole, reports: Reportedly, fewer N-insertions than the roughly 700-donor mean appeared in an Asian-associated ancestry cluster in a later analysis. Cytomegalovirus status was reportedly diagnosed by the classifier with high sensitivity and specificity.

Points on this clone: What it recognizes is unknown.

CDR1 is SEHNR and CDR2 is FQNEAQ in the germline V gene (reference sequence). This CDR3 comprises 15 residues. V lost 5 bases to trimming and J lost 0 bases; unmatched junction nucleotides: 6. This PCR relied on a set of 60 Vbeta primers and 13 Jbeta primers. Clones were read by immunoSEQ multiplex PCR, and TCRdb kept only the in-frame ones, dropping some. The data contain roughly 170,000 clones, about four fifths of them singletons. The rearrangement uses TRBV7-9 and TRBJ2-5, with 7 nucleotides matching TRBD2. This TCR came from a man in his thirties or forties in good health and CMV-seronegative. Material: PBMCs. For the CDR3, the DNA is TGTGCCAGCAGCCTACTGGGGGGGGACCAAGAGACCCAGTACTTC. Encoded protein: CASSLLGGDQETQYF.